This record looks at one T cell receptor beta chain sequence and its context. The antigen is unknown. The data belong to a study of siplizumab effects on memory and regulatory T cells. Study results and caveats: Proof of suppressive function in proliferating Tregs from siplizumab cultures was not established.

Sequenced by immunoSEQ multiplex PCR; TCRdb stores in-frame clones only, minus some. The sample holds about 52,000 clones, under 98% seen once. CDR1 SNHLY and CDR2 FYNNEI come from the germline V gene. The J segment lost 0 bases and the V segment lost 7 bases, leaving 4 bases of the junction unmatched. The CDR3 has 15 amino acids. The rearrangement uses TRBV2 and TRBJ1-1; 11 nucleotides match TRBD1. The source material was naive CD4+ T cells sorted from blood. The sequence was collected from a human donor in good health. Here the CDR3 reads CASKGDRGMNTEAFF. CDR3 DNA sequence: TGTGCCAGCAAGGGGGACAGGGGGATGAACACTGAAGCTTTCTTT.